A selection of T cell receptor beta chains follows, all from one sample in a study of OX40 agonist ivuxolimab in advanced cancers. Some clones are missing from TCRdb's copy, which holds only in-frame ones; the method was immunoSEQ multiplex PCR. The profile shows about 10,000 clones, over 65% of them singletons. Source: CD4+ or CD8+ T cells sorted from blood, taken in a trial of the OX40 agonist ivuxolimab. Source of these receptors: an adult with an advanced solid tumor such as melanoma, head and neck, liver or kidney cancer. The CDR3 runs from the conserved cysteine through the conserved F or W. D genes are given only for firm matches. Clone size is shown for a subset of rows, as once, few, many or a class of expanded clone.

v_gene: TRBV6-5; j_gene: TRBJ1-1; abundance: -; d_gene: -; CDR3nt: TGTGCCAGCAGTTACTGGGGGAACACTGAAGCTTTCTTT; CDR3aa: CASSYWGNTEAFF
v_gene: TRBV15; j_gene: TRBJ2-7; abundance: -; d_gene: TRBD1; CDR3nt: TGTGCCACCAGGGACAGGACCTACGAGCAGTACTTC; CDR3aa: CATRDRTYEQYF
v_gene: TRBV28; j_gene: TRBJ1-4; abundance: -; d_gene: -; CDR3nt: TGTGCCAGCAGTTCAGACAGGCTGGTTGGTGAAAAACTGTTTTTT; CDR3aa: CASSSDRLVGEKLFF
v_gene: TRBV6-1; j_gene: TRBJ1-4; abundance: -; d_gene: -; CDR3nt: TGTGCCAGCAGCGACGGAACCTTTATTTTT; CDR3aa: CASSDGTFIF
v_gene: TRBV6-5; j_gene: TRBJ2-1; abundance: -; d_gene: -; CDR3nt: TGTGCCAGCTTTCAAGGGAGGGAGCAGTTCTTC; CDR3aa: CASFQGREQFF
v_gene: TRBV9; j_gene: TRBJ1-1; abundance: -; d_gene: -; CDR3nt: TGTGCCAGCGGGGAGGGGCACATGAACACTGAAGCTTTCTTT; CDR3aa: CASGEGHMNTEAFF
v_gene: TRBV5-8; j_gene: TRBJ2-1; abundance: -; d_gene: TRBD2; CDR3nt: TGTGCCAGCAGCCTTGGGACTACCTCCTACAATGAGCAGTTCTTC; CDR3aa: CASSLGTTSYNEQFF
v_gene: TRBV19; j_gene: TRBJ1-1; abundance: -; d_gene: -; CDR3nt: TGTGCCAGTAGTGGCCGTGGGTTGGCAGGAGGAGCTTTCTTT; CDR3aa: CASSGRGLAGGAFF
v_gene: TRBV9; j_gene: TRBJ2-1; abundance: -; d_gene: TRBD2; CDR3nt: TGTGCCAGCAGCGTAGGGGAGTCTAGCGGGAGTAGGGGTGAGCAGTTCTTC; CDR3aa: CASSVGESSGSRGEQFF
v_gene: TRBV6-4; j_gene: TRBJ2-2; abundance: -; d_gene: -; CDR3nt: TGTGCCAGCAGTATGATCCCGAACACCGGGGAGCTGTTTTTT; CDR3aa: CASSMIPNTGELFF
v_gene: TRBV27; j_gene: TRBJ2-1; abundance: -; d_gene: TRBD2; CDR3nt: TGTGCCAGCAGTTTTGGACTAGCGGGAAATGAGCAGTTCTTC; CDR3aa: CASSFGLAGNEQFF
v_gene: TRBV5-1; j_gene: TRBJ2-7; abundance: once; d_gene: -; CDR3nt: TGCGCCAGCAGCTTGACAGGCTACTACGAGCAGTACTTC; CDR3aa: CASSLTGYYEQYF
v_gene: TRBV11-2; j_gene: TRBJ2-1; abundance: -; d_gene: TRBD1; CDR3nt: TGTGCCAGCAGCTTAGATGACAGGGGCGATGAGCAGTTCTTC; CDR3aa: CASSLDDRGDEQFF
v_gene: TRBV28; j_gene: TRBJ2-7; abundance: -; d_gene: -; CDR3nt: TGTGCCAGCAGAGAACAGGGTTCCTTGGGGGGCTACGAGCAGTACTTC; CDR3aa: CASREQGSLGGYEQYF
v_gene: TRBV7-9; j_gene: TRBJ1-2; abundance: -; d_gene: TRBD1; CDR3nt: TGTGCCAGCAGCTTACCCCAGACAGGGAACTATGGCTACACCTTC; CDR3aa: CASSLPQTGNYGYTF
v_gene: TRBV19; j_gene: TRBJ1-3; abundance: once; d_gene: -; CDR3nt: TGTGCCAGCACGACAGACTACTCTGGAAACACCATATATTTT; CDR3aa: CASTTDYSGNTIYF
v_gene: TRBV6-1; j_gene: TRBJ2-7; abundance: few; d_gene: TRBD2; CDR3nt: TGTGCCAGCAGTGGCTTGACTAGCTCCCACGAGCAGTACTTC; CDR3aa: CASSGLTSSHEQYF
v_gene: TRBV18; j_gene: TRBJ1-1; abundance: -; d_gene: -; CDR3nt: TGTGCCAGCTCACTCAGACAGAACACTGAAGCTTTCTTT; CDR3aa: CASSLRQNTEAFF
v_gene: TRBV7-9; j_gene: TRBJ1-4; abundance: -; d_gene: -; CDR3nt: TGTGCCAGCAGCCCTGATCCCGGGAGGCGGGATGAAAAACTGTTTTTT; CDR3aa: CASSPDPGRRDEKLFF
v_gene: TRBV27; j_gene: TRBJ2-1; abundance: -; d_gene: TRBD1; CDR3nt: TGTGCCAGCCGCGGGACAGGGATGGGTAGGTCCTACAATGAGCAGTTCTTC; CDR3aa: CASRGTGMGRSYNEQFF
v_gene: TRBV10-1; j_gene: TRBJ2-1; abundance: -; d_gene: TRBD1; CDR3nt: TGCGCCAGCTCGATCGGACAGGGGTTTAGGACTGAGCAGTTCTTC; CDR3aa: CASSIGQGFRTEQFF
v_gene: TRBV2; j_gene: TRBJ2-7; abundance: medium-sized; d_gene: TRBD1; CDR3nt: TGTGCCACCCCGGGACAGGGGAACTCCTACGAGCAGTACTTC; CDR3aa: CATPGQGNSYEQYF
v_gene: TRBV29-1; j_gene: TRBJ2-7; abundance: -; d_gene: TRBD1; CDR3nt: TGCAGCGTAGAGACAGGGTCCTCCTACGAGCAGTACTTC; CDR3aa: CSVETGSSYEQYF
v_gene: TRBV7-9; j_gene: TRBJ1-4; abundance: -; d_gene: TRBD1; CDR3nt: TGTGCCAGCAGCGGCCAGGGGGCTGAAAAACTGTTTTTT; CDR3aa: CASSGQGAEKLFF